What follows describes a single TCR beta chain. The sample belongs to a study of blood T cell repertoires in COVID-19. Looking at the study overall: The United States, Italy and Spain supplied acute and convalescent COVID-19 samples. T cells, B-cell-depleted T cells, or PBMCs provided the cDNA or gDNA that served as material.

V shed 3 bases and J shed 4 bases, with 15 bases lying between them. Germline CDR1 reads SGDLS; CDR2 reads YYNGEE. The length of the CDR3 is 15 residues. Authors' processing steps: It was from reference gene primer amplification that nucleated cell counts were estimated. Sequenced by immunoSEQ multiplex PCR; TCRdb stores in-frame clones only, minus some. V and J calls and clone size are copied from that table; D and trimming were computed from the DNA. The sample lists some 150,000 clones, about 91% occurring once. Input material: peripheral blood. This receptor was taken from a woman aged 55-70 years with acute or convalescent COVID-19. The chain joins TRBV9 to TRBJ2-3; perhaps TRBD2 as D (6 bases). The CDR3 is CASSAMGGSSDTQYF. Written as DNA, the CDR3 is TGTGCCAGCAGCGCTATGGGGGGTAGCTCAGATACGCAGTATTTT.